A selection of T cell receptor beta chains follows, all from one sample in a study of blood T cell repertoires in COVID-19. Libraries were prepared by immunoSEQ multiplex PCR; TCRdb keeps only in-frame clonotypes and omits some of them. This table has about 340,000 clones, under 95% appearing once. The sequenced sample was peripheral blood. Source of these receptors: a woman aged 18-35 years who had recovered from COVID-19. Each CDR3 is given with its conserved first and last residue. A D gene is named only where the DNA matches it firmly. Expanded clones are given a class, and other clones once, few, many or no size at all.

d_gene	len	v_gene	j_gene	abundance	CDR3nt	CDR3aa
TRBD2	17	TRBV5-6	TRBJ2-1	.	TGTGCCAGCAGCTTGCCTCCTAGCGGGAGCTCCTACAATGAGCAGTTCTTC	CASSLPPSGSSYNEQFF
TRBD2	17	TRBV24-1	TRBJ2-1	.	TGTGCCACCAGTGATTTGGGGCCTAGCGGGAGGTACAATGAGCAGTTCTTC	CATSDLGPSGRYNEQFF
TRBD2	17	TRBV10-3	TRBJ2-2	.	TGTGCCATCAGTGAACCAGGACTAGTCGCAAACACCGGGGAGCTGTTTTTT	CAISEPGLVANTGELFF
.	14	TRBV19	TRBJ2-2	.	TGTGCCAGTAGTAGTCAGCGGGCGGCCGGGGAGCTGTTTTTT	CASSSQRAAGELFF
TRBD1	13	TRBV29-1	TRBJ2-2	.	TGCAGCGCCCGGGACAGGGGCACCGGGGAGCTGTTTTTT	CSARDRGTGELFF
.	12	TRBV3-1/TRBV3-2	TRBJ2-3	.	TGTGCCAGCAGCCAGGTCCAGAATACGCAGTATTTT	CASSQVQNTQYF
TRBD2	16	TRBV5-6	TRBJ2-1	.	TGTGCCAGCAGCAATAGCGGGAGTCGTTCCTACAATGAGCAGTTCTTC	CASSNSGSRSYNEQFF
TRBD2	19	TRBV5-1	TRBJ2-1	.	TGCGCCAGCAGCTTTCCCGGGACTAGCGGGAGGAGCTCCTACAATGAGCAGTTCTTC	CASSFPGTSGRSSYNEQFF
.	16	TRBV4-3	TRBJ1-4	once	TGCGCCAGCAGCCTAGAAATAGTTGCAACTAATGAAAAACTGTTTTTT	CASSLEIVATNEKLFF
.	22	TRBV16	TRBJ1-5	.	TGTGCCAGCAGCCAATCGATCGATTCGAGACAGGTCGACCATGATGGCAATCAGCCCCAGCATTTT	CASSQSIDSRQVDHDGNQPQHF
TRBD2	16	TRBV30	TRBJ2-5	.	TGTGCCTGGAGTCCAACGGGGCTAGCGGGGTCAGAGGCCCAGTACTTC	CAWSPTGLAGSEAQYF